This entry lists 12 T cell receptor beta chains sequenced from one sample in a study of blood T cells in healthy people across ages. Sample-barcoded 5' priming and a J-beta primer mix drove a second PCR of roughly 6 to 12 cycles. TCRdb reprocessed the 5' RACE reads with MiXCR, giving one entry per CDR3 protein. The repertoire holds around 780,000 distinct CDR3 sequences, approximately 53% seen once, with roughly 24% in the top ten. Sequencing used blood. These receptors were taken from a middle-aged man in good health.

This clonotype has only a few counts. In DNA form, the CDR3 reads TGTGCCAGCAGCATCACCGGGACCGCAGACTATGGCTACACCTTC. Translation gives CASSITGTADYGYTF. The V and J genes are TRBV7-3 and TRBJ1-2, with TRBD1 as a possible D gene (5 bases). The V end lost 5 bases, the J end lost 3 bases, and 16 bases lay between the germline ends. This CDR3 has 15 amino acids. CDR1 SGHTA and CDR2 FQGTGA come from the germline V gene.

The chain joins TRBV29-1 to TRBJ1-2; 8 bases line up with TRBD1. Unmatched junction bases numbered 13, after V lost 7 bases and J lost 12 bases. CDR3 length equals 12 residues. CDR1 is SQVTM, CDR2 ANQGSEA, per germline. CDR3 region: CSEGQAASQHTF. As DNA, the CDR3 is TGCAGCGAGGGACAGGCGGCCTCGCAGCACACCTTC. Drawing the rest from reference TRBV29-1 and TRBJ1-2, the complete variable domain is SAVISQKPSRDICQRGTSLTIQCQVDSQVTMMFWYRQQPGQSLTLIATANQGSEATYESGFVIDKFPISRPNLTFSTLTVSNMSPEDSSIYLCSEGQAASQHTFGSGTRLTVV.

On this clonotype itself: Its ends do not fully match the called genes, so a read error is possible. V usage is TRBV6-2 or TRBV6-3 and J usage is TRBJ1-2; D not certain. This CDR3 is 14 amino acids long. In germline, CDR1 is MNHEY, CDR2 SVGEGT. This CDR3 reads CASIYTASNYGYTF. In DNA form, the CDR3 reads TGTGCCAGCATTTACACCGCTTCTAACTATGGCTACACCTTC.

This clonotype was seen a handful of times. The chain recombines TRBV7-2 with TRBJ2-7; 7 nucleotides match TRBD1. The CDR3 consists of 16 residues. Germline V gene sequence: CDR1 SGHTA, CDR2 FQGNSA. V lost 4 bases and J lost 0; bases outside the gene matches: 9. This CDR3 is CASSSRQGQSSYEQYF. CDR3 nucleotides: TGTGCCAGCAGCTCAAGACAGGGCCAGAGCTCCTACGAGCAGTACTTC.

The J gene is TRBJ2-1, the V gene TRBV13; perhaps TRBD1 as D (5 bases). With the DNA end fitting TRBJ2-7 better, the J assignment may be wrong. Germline V CDR1 and CDR2: PRHDT, FYEKMQ (reference sequence). This CDR3 is 14 amino acids long. Here the CDR3 DNA reads TGTGCCAGCAGCTTGAACAGGCTGGACTACGAGCAGTACTTC. This codes for CASSLNRLDYEQYF.

The genes are TRBV29-1 and TRBJ2-6; D assignment may be TRBD1 or TRBD2 (5 bases each). The CDR3 length is 17 residues. The V gene lost 6 bases and the J gene lost 2 bases, with 20 bases spanning the gap. Germline CDR1 SQVTM, CDR2 ANQGSEA. The CDR3 nucleotides read TGCAGCGTACAAACCGACATGAGGGGAGCTGGGGCCAACGTCCTGACTTTC. Translated, it gives CSVQTDMRGAGANVLTF.

V gene TRBV7-3 combines with J gene TRBJ2-5; a weak D match, TRBD1 (5 bases). The germline gives CDR1 SGHTA, CDR2 FQGTGA. CDR3 size: 15 residues. The V end was cut by 2 bases, the J end by 4 bases, with 14 bases between. This CDR3 is CASSLQKGPPETQYF. The CDR3, as DNA: TGTGCCAGCAGCTTACAAAAGGGGCCCCCAGAGACCCAGTACTTC.

The V call is TRBV7-9, the J call TRBJ2-1; TRBD2 matches at 15 bases. Per the germline V gene, CDR1 is SEHNR and CDR2 is FQNEAQ (reference sequence). Losses at the gene ends were 2 bases for V and 10 bases for J; bases not matched to a gene: 9. The CDR3 contains 17 residues. The CDR3 DNA reads TGTGCCAGCAGCTTATCCTCGGGACTAGCGGGAGGTCGGGAGCAGTTCTTC. Encoded protein: CASSLSSGLAGGREQFF. Drawing the rest from reference TRBV7-9 and TRBJ2-1, the complete variable domain is DTGVSQNPRHKITKRGQNVTFRCDPISEHNRLYWYRQTLGQGPEFLTYFQNEAQLEKSRLLSDRFSAERPKGSFSTLEIQRTEQGDSAMYLCASSLSSGLAGGREQFFGPGTRLTVL.

This rearrangement joins TRBV4-2 to TRBJ2-1; weak D call: TRBD1 (5 bases). The CDR3 covers 14 residues. The V end lost 4 bases, the J end lost 2 bases, and 9 bases lay between the germline ends. CDR1 and CDR2 from the germline V gene are LGHNA and YNFKEQ. The CDR3 coding sequence is TGTGCCAGCAGCCTTCGCAGGGCCTACAATGAGCAGTTCTTC. Translating gives CASSLRRAYNEQFF.

This chain joins TRBV3-1 and TRBJ2-7, with a weak D call TRBD2 (5 bases). The J call may be in error: the DNA end matches TRBJ2-5 better. This CDR3 is 16 amino acids long. Germline-derived CDR1 and CDR2 are LGHDT and YNNKEL (reference sequence). This chain's CDR3 is CASSQEVASVGETQYF. CDR3 DNA sequence: TGTGCCAGCAGCCAAGAGGTAGCGTCGGTAGGGGAGACCCAGTACTTC.

This sequence joins TRBV5-1 and TRBJ2-5; a weak D match, TRBD2 (7 bases). Trimming took 7 bases from V and 1 from J, leaving 17 bases between them. The CDR3 is 15 residues long. Germline-derived CDR1 and CDR2 are SGHRS and YFSETQ. The CDR3 loop reads CASRGGGLIQETQYF. The CDR3 bases are TGCGCCAGCCGGGGAGGGGGACTCATCCAAGAGACCCAGTACTTC.

V and J are TRBV27 and TRBJ1-5; D not certain. Trimming removed 5 bases at V and 6 bases at J, with 11 bases between. Looked up from germline, CDR1 is MNHEY and CDR2 is SMNVEV (reference sequence). CDR3 length equals 13 residues. The CDR3 DNA sequence: TGTGCCAGCAGTCCCCGCGGTCTTCAGCCCCAGCATTTT. Amino acid sequence: CASSPRGLQPQHF.